One sample yielded the 30 T cell receptor beta chains listed below, sequenced in a study of beta chain features in type 1 diabetes. cDNA synthesis used the whole RNA isolate, giving expressed TCRB sequences. Profiled with immunoSEQ multiplex PCR; TCRdb holds only in-frame clones, not every one. Altogether 300,000 to 400,000 clones are present, roughly 12% being singletons, with the ten largest covering under 0.02%. The sequencing sample was made of naive CD4+ T cells from blood. These receptors came from a man between 18 and 29 years old in good health.

Written as DNA, the CDR3 is TGTGCCAGCGCCACAGCAAACCATCAGCCCCAGCATTTT. This gives the protein CASATANHQPQHF. The genes are TRBV7-2 and TRBJ1-5; D is undetermined. Germline-derived CDR1 and CDR2 are SGHTA and FQGNSA. V was shortened by 8 bases and J by 5 bases, with 13 bases between the two germline ends. The CDR3 consists of 13 residues.

The CDR3 spells CASRPGGPGNQPQHF. The CDR3 nucleotides read TGCGCCAGCAGACCCGGAGGCCCGGGCAATCAGCCCCAGCATTTT. The chain employs TRBV10-2 and TRBJ1-5, with no clear D. The CDR3 covers 15 residues. The V gene's germline CDR1 is WSHSY and CDR2 SAAADI. V lost 6 bases and J 2 bases, leaving 14 bases between the germline ends.

This clone was observed a handful of times. This chain uses TRBV5-6 with TRBJ2-3; D remains unclear. This CDR3 region has 13 residues. Trimming took 2 bases from V and 6 from J, leaving 10 bases between them. Looked up from germline, CDR1 is SGHDT and CDR2 is YYEEEE. CDR3 in DNA: TGTGCCAGCAGCTTAGCTCCCCCCGATACGCAGTATTTT. Its protein product is CASSLAPPDTQYF.

V gene TRBV7-2 combines with J gene TRBJ2-7; possible D gene TRBD2, 5 bases. Trimming took off 1 base at V and 2 bases at J, with 9 bases between the two ends. The CDR3 sequence is 14 residues long. Germline lookup yields CDR1 SGHTA and CDR2 FQGNSA. For the CDR3, the DNA is TGTGCCAGCAGCTTAGTTAGCGCACCCTACGAGCAGTACTTC. It translates to CASSLVSAPYEQYF.

This chain joins TRBV7-9 and TRBJ2-5; D perhaps matches TRBD1 (6 bases). This CDR3 has 12 amino acids. The germline CDR1 and CDR2 sequences are SEHNR and FQNEAQ (reference sequence). Trimming removed 5 bases at V and 3 bases at J, with 7 bases between. The CDR3 DNA sequence: TGTGCCAGCAGCCGGGACAAAGAGACCCAGTACTTC. It specifies CASSRDKETQYF.

V is TRBV30 and J is TRBJ1-5, with D possibly being TRBD1 (6 bases). CDR3 length equals 13 residues. Germline V gene lookup returns CDR1 GTSNPN and CDR2 SVGIG (reference sequence). The germline V and J ends were trimmed by 2 bases and 8 bases, with 13 bases remaining between them. CDR3 sequence: CAWSPQGPEPQHF. In DNA form, the CDR3 reads TGTGCCTGGAGTCCCCAGGGGCCGGAGCCCCAGCATTTT.

The chain has TRBV30 and TRBJ2-1, with 7 bases identical to TRBD1. Germline CDR1 is GTSNPN and CDR2 is SVGIG (reference sequence). Trimming removed 3 bases from V and 10 bases from J; junction bases left unmatched: 15. The CDR3 has 15 amino acids. The CDR3 loop reads CAWSRGAGGSEEQFF. Written as DNA, the CDR3 is TGTGCCTGGAGCCGCGGTGCAGGGGGATCGGAGGAGCAGTTCTTC.

This clone was counted only a few times. This rearrangement joins TRBV19 to TRBJ2-3, with a possible D match to TRBD1 (5 bases). CDR3 size: 15 residues. The germline V gene encodes CDR1 LNHDA and CDR2 SQIVND (reference sequence). Trimming took off 2 bases at V and 2 bases at J, with 11 bases between the two ends. The CDR3 reads CASSISRAITDTQYF. DNA of the CDR3: TGTGCCAGTAGTATATCCAGGGCCATCACAGATACGCAGTATTTT. Variable domain in full (rest from reference TRBV19 and TRBJ2-3): DGGITQSPKYLFRKEGQNVTLSCEQNLNHDAMYWYRQDPGQGLRLIYYSQIVNDFQKGDIAEGYSVSREKKESFPLTVTSAQKNPTAFYLCASSISRAITDTQYFGPGTRLTVL.

This clone showed up just a few times. The chain is built from TRBV4-2 and TRBJ1-2; TRBD1 matches at 9 bases. V lost 0 bases to trimming and J lost 5 bases; unmatched junction nucleotides: 13. Germline V gives CDR1 LGHNA, CDR2 YNFKEQ. This CDR3 is built from 18 residues. The CDR3 nucleotides are TGTGCCAGCAGCCAAGATACCCCGGGACAGGGTCGGGGATATGGCTACACCTTC. Translated: CASSQDTPGQGRGYGYTF.

This clone was seen more than once but under ten times. The J gene is TRBJ1-3, the V gene TRBV19; D not certain. The germline V gene encodes CDR1 LNHDA and CDR2 SQIVND (reference sequence). V gave up 11 bases and J gave up 0 bases, with 5 bases separating them. The CDR3 extends over 11 amino acids. The DNA for the CDR3 is TGTGCCGCGGGCTCTGGAAACACCATATATTTT. This sequence encodes CAAGSGNTIYF.

The chain carries TRBV6-5 and TRBJ2-7, with 7 bases matching TRBD1. After removal of 5 bases from V and 2 bases from J, the junction contained 6 bases not matched to a gene. In germline, CDR1 is MNHEY, CDR2 SVGAGI. The CDR3 is 14 residues long. This CDR3 reads CASSPLTGTYEQYF. DNA for the CDR3: TGTGCCAGCAGTCCGTTGACAGGGACCTACGAGCAGTACTTC.

The gene calls are TRBV18 and TRBJ2-7, with TRBD1 matching 11 bases. The ends lost 5 bases at V and 7 bases at J; junction bases unmatched: 10. The germline CDR1 and CDR2 sequences are KGHSH and LQKENI. The CDR3 is made up of 15 amino acids. The CDR3 sequence is CASSEGRTGGEEQYF. DNA of the CDR3: TGTGCCAGCTCAGAGGGACGGACAGGGGGCGAGGAGCAGTACTTC.

This chain links TRBV30 with TRBJ1-2, with 9 bases matching TRBD1. J lost 8 bases, V lost 4 bases, and 11 bases had no gene match. Germline V gene sequence: CDR1 GTSNPN, CDR2 SVGIG (reference sequence). This CDR3 is 14 amino acids long. CDR3 loop: CAWNYLQGAGGYTF. The CDR3 coding sequence is TGTGCCTGGAACTACTTACAGGGGGCCGGGGGCTACACCTTC.

This chain uses TRBV7-2 with TRBJ2-1, with 11 bases identical to TRBD2. The J segment lost 9 bases and the V segment lost 5 bases, leaving 9 bases of the junction unmatched. The CDR3 loop spans 15 amino acids. Germline CDR1 SGHTA, CDR2 FQGNSA. The CDR3 DNA reads TGTGCCAGCAGCCTAAGACTAGCGGGACGGGGTGAGCAGTTCTTC. This sequence encodes CASSLRLAGRGEQFF. Based on the CDR3 plus reference TRBV7-2 and TRBJ2-1, the full variable domain is GAGVSQSPSNKVTEKGKDVELRCDPISGHTALYWYRQSLGQGLEFLIYFQGNSAPDKSGLPSDRFSAERTGGSVSTLTIQRTQQEDSAVYLCASSLRLAGRGEQFFGPGTRLTVL.

This clone showed up just a few times. The V gene is TRBV9, the J gene TRBJ2-7, with TRBD1 as a possible D gene (6 bases). Trimming cost V 0 bases and J 5 bases, with 15 bases left between them. The germline V gene has CDR1 SGDLS and CDR2 YYNGEE. This CDR3 contains 15 residues. CDR3 loop: CASSVGVTGRNEQYF. The CDR3 DNA sequence: TGTGCCAGCAGCGTAGGAGTCACAGGGCGGAACGAGCAGTACTTC.

The chain couples TRBV19 to TRBJ1-5; 9 positions match TRBD1. The CDR3 runs 14 residues. Germline CDR1 and CDR2: LNHDA and SQIVND (reference sequence). The J segment lost 2 bases and the V segment lost 6 bases, leaving 2 bases of the junction unmatched. This chain's CDR3 is CASSRQGGNQPQHF. As DNA, the CDR3 is TGTGCCAGTAGCCGACAGGGGGGCAATCAGCCCCAGCATTTT.

V is TRBV28 and J is TRBJ1-4; 10 positions agree with TRBD1. Germline CDR1 MDHEN, CDR2 SYDVKM. With V trimmed by 10 bases and J by 7 bases, 6 bases remained unmatched. The CDR3 runs 13 residues. CDR3 residues: CATSTGGSEKLFF. DNA of the CDR3: TGTGCCACTTCGACAGGGGGCAGTGAAAAACTGTTTTTT.

About this clone: This sample includes further DNA sequences coding for the same CDR3. V gene TRBV7-2 combines with J gene TRBJ2-5; maybe TRBD2 (6 bases). The CDR3 totals 13 residues. Trimming removed 0 bases from V and 4 bases from J, with 6 bases in between. Germline V gives CDR1 SGHTA, CDR2 FQGNSA. CDR3: CASSLAGGETQYF. CDR3 DNA: TGTGCCAGCAGCTTAGCGGGGGGAGAGACCCAGTACTTC.

This clone has only a few counts. The CDR3 reads CASSLRGGAHYGYTF. In nucleotides, the CDR3 is TGTGCCAGCAGCTTAAGGGGGGGAGCCCACTATGGCTACACCTTC. The V gene is TRBV7-3, the J gene TRBJ1-2, with D possibly being TRBD1 (5 bases). CDR3 length equals 15 residues. Deletions cut 1 base from V and 3 bases from J, with 12 bases between. Germline loops: CDR1 SGHTA, CDR2 FQGTGA.

The sample holds a few counts of this clone. This rearrangement joins TRBV5-4 to TRBJ2-1; 12 bases align to TRBD2. With V trimmed by 5 bases and J by 7 bases, 7 bases remained unmatched. The germline V gene has CDR1 SGHNT and CDR2 YYREEE (reference sequence). CDR3 length equals 15 residues. CDR3 in amino acids: CASSKTSGRANEQFF. The CDR3 DNA sequence: TGTGCCAGCAGTAAGACTAGCGGGAGAGCGAATGAGCAGTTCTTC.

This clone has ten or more counts. This chain joins TRBV10-3 and TRBJ2-7, with 8 bases aligning to TRBD1. The length of the CDR3 is 12 residues. V shed 6 bases and J 3 bases; nucleotides not matched to a gene: 1. The V gene's germline CDR1 is ENHRY and CDR2 SYGVKD. CDR3 loop: CAISGQGYEQYF. The CDR3 nucleotides are TGTGCCATCAGCGGACAGGGCTACGAGCAGTACTTC.

Comment on this clone: The identical CDR3 is also encoded by other nucleotide sequences in the sample. The chain combines TRBV9 with TRBJ2-1; D is possibly TRBD2 (6 bases). This CDR3 is 16 amino acids long. Germline CDR1 reads SGDLS; CDR2 reads YYNGEE. The ends were cut back, 0 bases at V and 0 bases at J, with 10 bases in the middle. DNA for the CDR3: TGTGCCAGCAGCGTAGGGGCCGGGAGCTCCTACAATGAGCAGTTCTTC. Its translation: CASSVGAGSSYNEQFF.

The V and J genes are TRBV30 and TRBJ2-7; 7 bases agree with TRBD1. The V gene's germline CDR1 is GTSNPN and CDR2 SVGIG (reference sequence). This CDR3 contains 15 residues. The V gene end was trimmed by 2 bases and the J gene end by 0 bases; junction bases not matched to a gene: 7. CDR3: CAWSNPGQSSYEQYF. CDR3 nucleotides: TGTGCCTGGAGTAATCCGGGACAGAGCTCCTACGAGCAGTACTTC.

This clone was seen a handful of times. The junction shows a germline mismatch at one end, possibly a read error. V and J are TRBV10-3 and TRBJ1-6; 7 bases map to TRBD1. Germline V lookup: CDR1 ENHRY, CDR2 SYGVKD. This CDR3 has 16 residues. CDR3 nucleotides: TGTGCCAGCAGTTACTCGTGGTGGCAGGGGGGCTCACCCCTCCACTTT. Its protein is CASSYSWWQGGSPLHF.

This rearrangement joins TRBV19 to TRBJ2-2; tentatively, D is TRBD1 (6 bases). The germline CDR1 and CDR2 sequences are LNHDA and SQIVND (reference sequence). CDR3 length: 13 residues. V was pared by 4 bases and J by 5 bases, with 8 bases between. CDR3 in amino acids: CASSRTATGELFF. CDR3 bases: TGTGCCAGTAGTAGGACAGCTACCGGGGAGCTGTTTTTT.

This clone has more than one count but fewer than ten. The V and J genes are TRBV27 and TRBJ2-2; 9 nucleotides match TRBD2. From germline, CDR1 is MNHEY and CDR2 SMNVEV (reference sequence). CDR3 length equals 16 residues. Trimming cost V 1 base and J 3 bases; bases outside gene matches: 3. The CDR3 protein is CASSLLASGDTGELFF. The CDR3 nucleotides are TGTGCCAGCAGTTTATTGGCTAGCGGGGACACCGGGGAGCTGTTTTTT.

This clone was counted only a few times. V usage is TRBV7-2 and J usage is TRBJ1-2; D unclear. Looked up from germline, CDR1 is SGHTA and CDR2 is FQGNSA. This CDR3 is built from 15 residues. Between the trimmed V and J ends, which lost 3 bases and 6 bases, there was a span of 17 bases. CDR3 residues: CASSLGWREYDGYTF. CDR3 sequence (DNA): TGTGCCAGCAGCTTGGGCTGGCGGGAATACGATGGCTACACCTTC.

This clone was observed a few times. CDR3 in DNA: TGCAGCGCCCACCTGGCAGGTATTAATGTGGCTTTCTTT. It specifies CSAHLAGINVAFF. This rearrangement joins TRBV29-1 to TRBJ1-1; D call uncertain. Looked up from germline, CDR1 is SQVTM and CDR2 is ANQGSEA. Trimming took 7 bases from V and 11 from J, leaving 23 bases between them. The CDR3 has 13 residues.

The V call is TRBV14, the J call TRBJ2-5, with 11 nucleotides matching TRBD2. The CDR3 loop spans 17 amino acids. Germline V CDR1 and CDR2: SGHDN, FVKESK. V lost 0 bases and J lost 4; bases outside the gene matches: 7. The chain's CDR3 is CASSQEGALAGVETQYF. The CDR3 region has the DNA TGTGCCAGCAGCCAAGAGGGGGCACTAGCGGGAGTAGAGACCCAGTACTTC.

This clone occurred a few times. The chain uses TRBV7-2 and TRBJ1-3; D is ambiguous. Per the germline V gene, CDR1 is SGHTA and CDR2 is FQGNSA. Trimming removed 5 bases at V and 0 bases at J, with 5 bases between. The CDR3 is 13 residues long. CDR3 region: CASSQSSGNTIYF. Here the CDR3 DNA reads TGTGCCAGCAGCCAGTCCTCTGGAAACACCATATATTTT.